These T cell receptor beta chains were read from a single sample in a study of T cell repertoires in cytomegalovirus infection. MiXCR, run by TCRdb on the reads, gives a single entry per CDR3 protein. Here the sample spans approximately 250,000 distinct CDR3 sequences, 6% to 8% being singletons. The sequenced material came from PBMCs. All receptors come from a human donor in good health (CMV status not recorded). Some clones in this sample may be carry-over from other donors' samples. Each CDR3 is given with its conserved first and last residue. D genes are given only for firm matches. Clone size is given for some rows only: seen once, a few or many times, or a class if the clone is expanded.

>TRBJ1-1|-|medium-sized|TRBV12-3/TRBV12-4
CASSLQGNTEAFF
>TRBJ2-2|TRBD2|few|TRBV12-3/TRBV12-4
CASRASGGASGELFF
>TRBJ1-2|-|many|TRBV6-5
CASSYSGDNYGYTF
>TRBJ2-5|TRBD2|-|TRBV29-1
CSVGGGPKSLKETQYF
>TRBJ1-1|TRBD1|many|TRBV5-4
CASSRGTANTEAFF
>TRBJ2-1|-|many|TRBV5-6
CASSLGGSEPRSYNEQFF
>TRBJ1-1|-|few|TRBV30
CAWSVRGYTEAFF
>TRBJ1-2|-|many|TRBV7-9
CASSLVGRGSGYTF
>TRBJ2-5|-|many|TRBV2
CASSYVQETQYF
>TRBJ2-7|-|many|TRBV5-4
CASSRGWGEQYF
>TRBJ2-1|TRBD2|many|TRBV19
CASSVLAGGPNNEQFF
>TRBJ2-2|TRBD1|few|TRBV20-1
CSARALTGAYTGELFF
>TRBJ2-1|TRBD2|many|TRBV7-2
CASSVSGGSYNEQFF
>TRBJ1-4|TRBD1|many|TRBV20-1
CSARDSRDSNEKLFF
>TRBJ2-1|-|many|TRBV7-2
CASSLWNEQFF
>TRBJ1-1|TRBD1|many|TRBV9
CASSAHGTGGWYTEAFF
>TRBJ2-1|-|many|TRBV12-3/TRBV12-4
CASSLRGPYLNEQFF
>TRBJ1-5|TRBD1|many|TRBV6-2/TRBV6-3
CASSFQTGRASSISNQPQHF
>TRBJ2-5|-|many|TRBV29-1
CSVEDRANPQETQYF
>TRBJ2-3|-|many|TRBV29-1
CSVEDRAMSTDTQYF
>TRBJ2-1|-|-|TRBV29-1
CSVEDGDVGQFF
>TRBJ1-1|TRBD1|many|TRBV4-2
CASSQGGTGLTEAFF
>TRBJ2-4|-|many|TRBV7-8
CASSPQPRNQAVAKNIQYF
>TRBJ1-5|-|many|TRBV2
CASKGGGVSNQPQHF
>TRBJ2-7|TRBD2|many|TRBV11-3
CASSVGEGYEQYF
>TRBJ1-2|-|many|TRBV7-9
CASSRSGGGIHGYTF
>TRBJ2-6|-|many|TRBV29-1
CSVEQGHSGANVLTF
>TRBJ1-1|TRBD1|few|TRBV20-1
CSARGRTGTNTEAFF
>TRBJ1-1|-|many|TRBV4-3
CASSQELRAEAFF
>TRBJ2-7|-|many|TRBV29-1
CSVTVNSYEQYF
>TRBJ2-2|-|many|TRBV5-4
CASSSIGGVANTGELFF
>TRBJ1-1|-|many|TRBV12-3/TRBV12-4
CASRVNTEAFF
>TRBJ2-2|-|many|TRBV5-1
CASSVGTGIAGELFF